Each of the 25 T cell receptor beta chains below was sequenced from the same sample in a study of regulatory T cells in long-lasting Graves disease. The time point: newly diagnosed GD, antithyroid drugs for less than 3 months. PBMCs provided the RNA from which the TCR library was made. HTBI primers from iRepertoire and Arm-PCR of CDR3 regions yielded the TCR beta libraries. TCRdb redid the calling of the multiplex PCR reads with MiXCR, one entry per CDR3 protein. The repertoire holds about 360,000 distinct CDR3 sequences, with around 15% as singletons. Another study also made use of these data, one on T cells in Graves' hyperthyroidism and ophthalmopathy.

The sequencing used peripheral blood mononuclear cells (PBMCs), collected at new diagnosis, from a patient treated with antithyroid drugs. The receptors derive from a woman younger than 35 with Graves disease.

At least ten counts were recorded for this clonotype. The genes are TRBV12-3 or TRBV12-4 and TRBJ2-5; TRBD2 agrees at 7 bases. CDR3 length: 13 amino acids. The ends lost 6 bases at V and 7 bases at J; junction bases unmatched: 8. As DNA, the CDR3 is TGTGCCAGCAGCCGTGAGCGGGGAACGACCCAGTACTTC. Translation: CASSRERGTTQYF.

This clonotype was detected many times. In DNA, the CDR3 is TGTGCCAGCAGCTTTGGAGCGCCCACAGATACGCAGTATTTT. Translating it yields CASSFGAPTDTQYF. V and J are TRBV7-8 and TRBJ2-3, with D hard to call. Germline loops: CDR1 SGHVS, CDR2 FQNEAQ. The CDR3 spans 14 residues. The V end was cut by 3 bases, the J end by 2 bases, with 9 bases between.

This clonotype was seen a few times. V and J are TRBV28 and TRBJ1-6, with D maybe TRBD1 (6 bases). The CDR3 is 15 residues long. Trimming cost V 5 bases and J 8 bases, with 16 bases left between them. The V gene's germline CDR1 is MDHEN and CDR2 SYDVKM. CDR3 DNA: TGTGCCAGCAGTCTCCGTAGGGGGGGCGATTCACCCCTCCACTTT. Protein sequence: CASSLRRGGDSPLHF.

This clonotype was counted between two and nine times. The chain is built from TRBV15 and TRBJ2-7; possibly TRBD2 for D (6 bases). This CDR3 comprises 14 residues. Trimming removed 5 bases from V and 5 bases from J, with 16 bases in between. Looked up from germline, CDR1 is LNHNV and CDR2 is YYDKDF (reference sequence). This chain's CDR3 is CATSPRGEVDEQYF. CDR3 coding DNA: TGTGCCACCAGCCCCCGAGGGGAGGTTGACGAGCAGTACTTC.

At least ten counts were recorded for this clonotype. The rearrangement uses TRBV13 and TRBJ2-1, with D possibly being TRBD2 (5 bases). The CDR3 spans 15 residues. Germline V lookup: CDR1 PRHDT, CDR2 FYEKMQ (reference sequence). Trimming took off 5 bases at V and 4 bases at J, with 15 bases between the two ends. The CDR3 region has the DNA TGTGCCAGCAGCCGAGGGTGGCAATTGTACAATGAGCAGTTCTTC. As protein: CASSRGWQLYNEQFF. Supplemented by reference TRBV13 and TRBJ2-1, the full variable domain reads AAGVIQSPRHLIKEKRETATLKCYPIPRHDTVYWYQQGPGQDPQFLISFYEKMQSDKGSIPDRFSAQQFSDYHSELNMSSLELGDSALYFCASSRGWQLYNEQFFGPGTRLTVL.

At least ten counts were recorded for this clonotype. This chain joins TRBV27 and TRBJ2-7; D uncertain. Germline V lookup: CDR1 MNHEY, CDR2 SMNVEV (reference sequence). V was shortened by 3 bases and J by 2 bases, with 8 bases between the two germline ends. CDR3 length: 13 amino acids. This CDR3 is CASSLAATYEQYF. CDR3 in DNA: TGTGCCAGCAGTTTGGCGGCTACCTACGAGCAGTACTTC.

This clonotype was seen repeatedly, ten times or more. The chain carries TRBV20-1 and TRBJ2-5, with 8 positions matching TRBD1. Germline-derived CDR1 and CDR2 are DFQATT and SNEGSKA (reference sequence). With V trimmed by 5 bases and J by 4 bases, 9 bases remained unmatched. The CDR3 is 14 amino acids. The chain's CDR3 is CSAGSGTGRETQYF. Here the CDR3 DNA reads TGCAGTGCTGGCTCCGGGACAGGAAGAGAGACCCAGTACTTC.

This clonotype has a count of ten or more. This sequence joins TRBV5-1 and TRBJ1-4; 8 nucleotides align to TRBD1. Trimming removed 4 bases from V and 4 bases from J; junction bases left unmatched: 6. There are 15 residues in the CDR3. Per germline, CDR1 SGHRS and CDR2 YFSETQ. The CDR3 DNA follows: TGCGCCAGCAGCCAGAAGGGACAGGTTAATGAAAAACTGTTTTTT. Translating it yields CASSQKGQVNEKLFF.

This clonotype showed up many times. The V call is TRBV2, the J call TRBJ2-3; 11 bases line up with TRBD2. The ends lost 1 base at V and 4 bases at J; junction bases unmatched: 16. There are 20 residues in the CDR3. Germline CDR1 SNHLY, CDR2 FYNNEI. The CDR3 DNA reads TGTGCCAGCAGTGAAGGAAGGGGGGGTAGCGGGAGGGCCTCGTCAGATACGCAGTATTTT. Translating gives CASSEGRGGSGRASSDTQYF.

At least ten counts were recorded for this clonotype. The V and J genes are TRBV2 and TRBJ2-1; 7 bases fit TRBD1. CDR3 length equals 13 residues. Trimming removed 6 bases from V and 8 bases from J; junction bases left unmatched: 7. Germline assignment: CDR1 SNHLY and CDR2 FYNNEI. CDR3 sequence reads: CASSRQGWDEQFF. Written as DNA, the CDR3 is TGTGCCAGCAGCCGACAGGGTTGGGATGAGCAGTTCTTC.

In this sample, this clonotype turned up many times. The rearrangement links TRBV10-3 to TRBJ2-7; D could derive from TRBD1 or TRBD2 (5 bases each). The V end was cut by 0 bases, the J end by 4 bases, with 13 bases between. CDR3 length equals 15 residues. Germline CDR1 and CDR2: ENHRY and SYGVKD. Written as DNA, the CDR3 is TGTGCCATCAGTGAGTCGGTGGGGGTACGTTACGAGCAGTACTTC. As protein: CAISESVGVRYEQYF.

V is TRBV19 and J is TRBJ2-3, with D possibly TRBD1 on 5 matching bases. The V end lost 5 bases, the J end lost 3 bases, and 18 bases lay between the germline ends. This CDR3 region has 16 residues. Germline V gene data show CDR1 as LNHDA and CDR2 as SQIVND (reference sequence). The CDR3 loop is CASSLWTMSWTDTQYF. CDR3 DNA: TGTGCCAGTAGTCTCTGGACAATGAGTTGGACAGATACGCAGTATTTT. The complete variable domain, with remaining parts taken from reference TRBV19 and TRBJ2-3, reads DGGITQSPKYLFRKEGQNVTLSCEQNLNHDAMYWYRQDPGQGLRLIYYSQIVNDFQKGDIAEGYSVSREKKESFPLTVTSAQKNPTAFYLCASSLWTMSWTDTQYFGPGTRLTVL.

This clonotype turned up a few times. The J gene is TRBJ1-3, the V gene TRBV5-5, with TRBD1 matching over 10 bases. The CDR3 contains 14 residues. J lost 5 bases, V lost 4 bases, and 3 bases had no gene match. CDR1 and CDR2 from the germline V gene are SGHKS and YYEKEE (reference sequence). The CDR3 protein is CASSRDRGRNTIYF. The CDR3 coding sequence is TGTGCCAGCAGCCGGGACAGGGGTAGAAACACCATATATTTT.

The chain links TRBV28 to TRBJ2-2, with 10 bases matching TRBD2. CDR3 length equals 16 residues. Germline loops: CDR1 MDHEN, CDR2 SYDVKM. V was pared by 2 bases and J by 5 bases, with 5 bases of the junction left unmatched. DNA of the CDR3: TGTGCCAGCAGTTTAACTAGCGGGACCACTACCGGGGAGCTGTTTTTT. The encoded protein is CASSLTSGTTTGELFF.

The chain joins TRBV7-2 to TRBJ1-3; 7 bases are a match to TRBD1. Trimming at V came to 4 bases and at J to 4 bases, leaving 10 bases not matched to a gene. The germline CDR1 and CDR2 sequences are SGHTA and FQGNSA. There are 16 residues in the CDR3. CDR3 bases: TGTGCCAGCAGCTCGACCGGGACAGCCATGGGAAACACCATATATTTT. Protein product: CASSSTGTAMGNTIYF.

Points on this clonotype: This clone may be a read error of a much larger clone one base away. The gene calls are TRBV29-1 and TRBJ1-1; weak D call: TRBD1 (5 bases). Trimming shortened V by 6 bases and J by 3 bases, and 17 bases separated the two germline ends. Germline CDR1 and CDR2: SQVTM and ANQGSEA. The CDR3 sequence is 14 residues long. The CDR3 nucleotides are TGCAGCGTGGACATCCAGGGTGGGGACACTGAAGCTTTCTTT. It is translated as CSVDIQGGDTEAFF. Combining the CDR3 with reference TRBV29-1 and TRBJ1-1 gives the whole variable domain SAVISQKPSRDICQRGTSLTIQCQVDSQVTMMFWYRQQPGQSLTLIATANQGSEATYESGFVIDKFPISRPNLTFSTLTVSNMSPEDSSIYLCSVDIQGGDTEAFFGQGTRLTVV.

This clonotype appeared a few times. The chain couples TRBV7-9 to TRBJ2-7; 9 bases are a match to TRBD1. Germline V gives CDR1 SEHNR, CDR2 FQNEAQ (reference sequence). With 5 bases clipped from V and 3 bases from J, the junction kept 5 bases outside the gene matches. The CDR3 totals 14 residues. CDR3 bases: TGTGCCAGCAGCCCTGGACAGGGGCACTACGAGCAGTACTTC. It is translated as CASSPGQGHYEQYF.

This clonotype was found a few times. J is TRBJ1-5 and V is TRBV29-1; the match to TRBD1 covers 7 bases. Trimming removed 7 bases from V and 2 bases from J; junction bases left unmatched: 17. CDR3 length: 17 amino acids. CDR1 is SQVTM and CDR2 is ANQGSEA in the germline V gene. The CDR3 here is CSGPGQSTSGGNQPQHF. DNA for the CDR3: TGCAGCGGACCGGGACAGAGCACAAGCGGGGGCAATCAGCCCCAGCATTTT.

The chain recombines TRBV27 with TRBJ1-5; the D is unclear. The CDR3 has 15 residues. Trimming removed 6 bases at V and 0 bases at J, with 12 bases between. Per germline, CDR1 MNHEY and CDR2 SMNVEV (reference sequence). The CDR3 DNA follows: TGTGCCAGCAGCCCTAGCGGTAATAGCAATCAGCCCCAGCATTTT. Translating it yields CASSPSGNSNQPQHF.

This clonotype was counted only a few times. The chain has TRBV15 and TRBJ2-1, with 10 bases identical to TRBD2. The CDR3 consists of 18 residues. J lost 5 bases, V lost 3 bases, and 13 bases had no gene match. Germline assignment: CDR1 LNHNV and CDR2 YYDKDF (reference sequence). CDR3 region: CATSRPRERGGLNNEQFF. The CDR3 nucleotides read TGTGCCACCAGCAGGCCTAGGGAGCGGGGGGGCCTGAACAATGAGCAGTTCTTC.

The sample holds a few counts of this clonotype. The J gene is TRBJ2-3, the V gene TRBV29-1, with 7 bases identical to TRBD1. The CDR3 spans 12 residues. V lost 6 bases and J lost 1; bases outside the gene matches: 1. Per germline, CDR1 SQVTM and CDR2 ANQGSEA. CDR3 nucleotide sequence: TGCAGCGTCCAGGGGGGCACAGATACGCAGTATTTT. Its translation is CSVQGGTDTQYF.

This clonotype appeared a few times. This rearrangement joins TRBV29-1 to TRBJ2-5; the D gene is possibly TRBD2 (5 bases). Germline CDR1 is SQVTM and CDR2 is ANQGSEA. The V end was cut by 6 bases, the J end by 3 bases, with 20 bases between. The CDR3 has 15 residues. The CDR3 nucleotides are TGCAGCGTCCTCCCACCGGACTTTCTTGAAGAGACCCAGTACTTC. It codes for CSVLPPDFLEETQYF.

This clonotype was seen ten or more times. A read error may produce the germline difference seen at one junction end. This sequence joins TRBV7-2 and TRBJ2-4; 9 nucleotides line up with TRBD2. The CDR3 is 14 amino acids. CDR1 SGHTA and CDR2 FQGNSA come from the germline V gene. CDR3 residues: CASSLAGAQNIQYF. The DNA of the CDR3 is TGTGCCAGCAGTTTAGCGGGGGCCCAAAACATTCAGTACTTC.

The chain combines TRBV5-1 with TRBJ2-5; 8 bases agree with TRBD2. Germline CDR1 reads SGHRS; CDR2 reads YFSETQ. Trimming removed 3 bases from V and 4 bases from J; junction bases left unmatched: 5. The CDR3 loop spans 14 amino acids. Here the CDR3 reads CASSWEGLGETQYF. The CDR3 nucleotides are TGCGCCAGCAGCTGGGAGGGACTAGGAGAGACCCAGTACTTC. The entire variable domain, with the rest obtained from reference TRBV5-1 and TRBJ2-5, is as follows: KAGVTQTPRYLIKTRGQQVTLSCSPISGHRSVSWYQQTPGQGLQFLFEYFSETQRNKGNFPGRFSGRQFSNSRSEMNVSTLELGDSALYLCASSWEGLGETQYFGPGTRLLVL.

This clonotype was detected many times. The chain employs TRBV9 and TRBJ2-7; 7 bases map to TRBD2. V trimming: 3 bases; J trimming: 2 bases; junction bases outside the gene matches: 8. The germline CDR1 and CDR2 sequences are SGDLS and YYNGEE. The CDR3 sequence is 15 residues long. CDR3 nucleotides: TGTGCCAGCAGCGGGAGAGCGGGAATGACCTACGAGCAGTACTTC. Amino acids: CASSGRAGMTYEQYF.